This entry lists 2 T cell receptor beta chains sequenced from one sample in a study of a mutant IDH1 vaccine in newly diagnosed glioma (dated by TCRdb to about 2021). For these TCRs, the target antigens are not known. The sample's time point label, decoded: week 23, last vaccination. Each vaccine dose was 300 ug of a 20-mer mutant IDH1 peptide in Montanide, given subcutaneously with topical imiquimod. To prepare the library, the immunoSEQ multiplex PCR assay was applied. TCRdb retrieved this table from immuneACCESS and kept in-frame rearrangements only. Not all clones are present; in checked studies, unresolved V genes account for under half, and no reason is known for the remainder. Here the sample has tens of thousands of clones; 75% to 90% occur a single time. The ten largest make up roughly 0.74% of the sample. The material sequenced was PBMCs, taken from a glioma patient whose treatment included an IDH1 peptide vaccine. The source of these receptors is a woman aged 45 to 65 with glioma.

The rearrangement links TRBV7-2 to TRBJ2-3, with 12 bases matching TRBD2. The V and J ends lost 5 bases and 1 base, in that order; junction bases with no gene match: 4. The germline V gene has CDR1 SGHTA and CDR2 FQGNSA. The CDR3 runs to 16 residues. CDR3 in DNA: TGTGCCAGCAGCCCCCGACTAGCGGGAGGCACAGATACGCAGTATTTT. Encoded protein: CASSPRLAGGTDTQYF. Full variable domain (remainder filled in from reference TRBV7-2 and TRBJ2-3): GAGVSQSPSNKVTEKGKDVELRCDPISGHTALYWYRQSLGQGLEFLIYFQGNSAPDKSGLPSDRFSAERTGGSVSTLTIQRTQQEDSAVYLCASSPRLAGGTDTQYFGPGTRLTVL.

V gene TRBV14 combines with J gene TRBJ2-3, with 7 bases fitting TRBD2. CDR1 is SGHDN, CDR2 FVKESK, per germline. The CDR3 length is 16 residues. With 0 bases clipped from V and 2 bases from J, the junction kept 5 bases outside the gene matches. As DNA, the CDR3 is TGTGCCAGCAGCCAAGATCAGGGAGGGGTCACAGATACGCAGTATTTT. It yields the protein CASSQDQGGVTDTQYF.